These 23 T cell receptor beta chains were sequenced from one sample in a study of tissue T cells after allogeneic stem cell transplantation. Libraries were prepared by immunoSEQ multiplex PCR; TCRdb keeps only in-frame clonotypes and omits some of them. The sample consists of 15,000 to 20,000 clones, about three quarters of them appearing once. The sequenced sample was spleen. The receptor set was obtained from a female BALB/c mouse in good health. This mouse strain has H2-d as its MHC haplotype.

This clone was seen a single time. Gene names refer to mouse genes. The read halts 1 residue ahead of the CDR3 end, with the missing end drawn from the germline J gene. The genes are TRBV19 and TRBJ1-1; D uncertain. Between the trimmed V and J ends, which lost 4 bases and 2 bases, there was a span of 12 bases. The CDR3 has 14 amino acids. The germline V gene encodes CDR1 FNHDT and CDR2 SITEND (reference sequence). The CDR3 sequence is CASSSTQFNTEVFF. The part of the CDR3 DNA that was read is TGTGCCAGCAGTTCCACACAATTCAACACAGAAGTCTTC.

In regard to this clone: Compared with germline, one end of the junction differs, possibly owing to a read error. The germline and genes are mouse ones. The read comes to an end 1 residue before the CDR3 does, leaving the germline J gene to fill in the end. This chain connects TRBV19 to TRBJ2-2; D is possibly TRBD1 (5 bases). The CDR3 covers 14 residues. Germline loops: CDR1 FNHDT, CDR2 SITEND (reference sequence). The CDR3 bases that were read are TGTGCCAGCGGTATGCAGGGATCCACCGGGCAGCTCTAC. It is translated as CASGMQGSTGQLY. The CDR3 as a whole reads CASGMQGSTGQLYF.

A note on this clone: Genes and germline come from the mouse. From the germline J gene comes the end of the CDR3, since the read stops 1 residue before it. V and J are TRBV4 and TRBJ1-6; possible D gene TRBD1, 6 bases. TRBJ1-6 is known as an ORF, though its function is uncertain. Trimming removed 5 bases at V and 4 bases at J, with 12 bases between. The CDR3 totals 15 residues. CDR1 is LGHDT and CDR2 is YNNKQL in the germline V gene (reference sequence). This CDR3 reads CASSPRQVYNSPLYF. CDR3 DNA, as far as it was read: TGTGCCAGCAGCCCCAGACAGGTTTATAATTCGCCCCTCTAC.

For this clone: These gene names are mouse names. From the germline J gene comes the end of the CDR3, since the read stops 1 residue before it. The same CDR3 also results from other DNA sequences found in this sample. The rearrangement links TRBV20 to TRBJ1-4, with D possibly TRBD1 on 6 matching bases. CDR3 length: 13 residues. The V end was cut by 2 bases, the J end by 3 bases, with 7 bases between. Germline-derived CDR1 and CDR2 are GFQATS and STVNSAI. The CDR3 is CGARQGPNERLFF. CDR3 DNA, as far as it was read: TGTGGTGCTAGGCAGGGGCCCAACGAAAGATTATTT.

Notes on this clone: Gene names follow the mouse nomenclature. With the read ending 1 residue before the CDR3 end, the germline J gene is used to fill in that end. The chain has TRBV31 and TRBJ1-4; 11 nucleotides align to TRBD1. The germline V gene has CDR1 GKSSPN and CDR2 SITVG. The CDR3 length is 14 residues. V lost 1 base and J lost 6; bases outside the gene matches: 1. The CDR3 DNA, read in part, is TGTGCCTGGAGTCGGGACAGGGGGGACGAAAGATTATTT. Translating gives CAWSRDRGDERLF. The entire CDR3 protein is CAWSRDRGDERLFF.

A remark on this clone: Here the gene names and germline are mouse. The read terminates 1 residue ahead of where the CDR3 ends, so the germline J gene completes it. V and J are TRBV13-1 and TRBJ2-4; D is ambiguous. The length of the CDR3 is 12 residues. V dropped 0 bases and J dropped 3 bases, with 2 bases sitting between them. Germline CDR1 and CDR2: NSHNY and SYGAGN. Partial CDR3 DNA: TGTGCCAGCAGTGATGAACAAAACACCTTGTAC. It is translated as CASSDEQNTLY. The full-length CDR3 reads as CASSDEQNTLYF.

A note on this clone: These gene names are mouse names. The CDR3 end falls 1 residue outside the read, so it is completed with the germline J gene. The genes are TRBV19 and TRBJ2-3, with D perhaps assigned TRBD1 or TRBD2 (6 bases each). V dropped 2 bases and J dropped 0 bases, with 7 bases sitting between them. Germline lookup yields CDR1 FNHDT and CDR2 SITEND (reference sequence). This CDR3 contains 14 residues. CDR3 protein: CASSMGASAETLYF. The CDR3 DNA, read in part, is TGTGCCAGCAGTATGGGGGCTAGTGCAGAAACGCTGTAT.

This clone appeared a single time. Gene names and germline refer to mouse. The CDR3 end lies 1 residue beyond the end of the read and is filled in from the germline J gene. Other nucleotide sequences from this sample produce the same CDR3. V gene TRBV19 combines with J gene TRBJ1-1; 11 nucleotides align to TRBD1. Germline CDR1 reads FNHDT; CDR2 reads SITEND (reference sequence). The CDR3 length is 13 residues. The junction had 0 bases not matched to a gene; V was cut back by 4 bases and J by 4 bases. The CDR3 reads CASSGTGGTEVFF. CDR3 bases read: TGTGCCAGCAGTGGGACAGGGGGCACAGAAGTCTTC. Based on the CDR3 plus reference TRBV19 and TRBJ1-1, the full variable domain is GGIITQTPKFLIGQEGQKLTLKCQQNFNHDTMYWYRQDSGKGLRLIYYSITENDLQKGDLSEGYDASREKKSSFSLTVTSAQKNEMAVFLCASSGTGGTEVFFGKGTRLTVV.

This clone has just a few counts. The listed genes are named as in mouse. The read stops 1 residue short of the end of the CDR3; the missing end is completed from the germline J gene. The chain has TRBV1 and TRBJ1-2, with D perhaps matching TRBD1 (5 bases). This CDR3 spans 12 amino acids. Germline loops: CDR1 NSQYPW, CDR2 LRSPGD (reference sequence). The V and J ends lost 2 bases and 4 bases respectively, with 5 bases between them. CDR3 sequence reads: CTCSAQGSDYTF. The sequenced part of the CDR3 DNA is TGCACCTGCAGTGCACAGGGCTCCGACTACACC.

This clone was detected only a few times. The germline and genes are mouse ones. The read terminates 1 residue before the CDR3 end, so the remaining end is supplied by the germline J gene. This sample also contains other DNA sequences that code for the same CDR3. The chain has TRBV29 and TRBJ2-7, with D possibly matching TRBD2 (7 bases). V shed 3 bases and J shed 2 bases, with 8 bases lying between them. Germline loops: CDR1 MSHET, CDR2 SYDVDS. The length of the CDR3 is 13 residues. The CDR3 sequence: CASSLGGAYEQYF. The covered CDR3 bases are TGTGCTAGCAGTTTGGGGGGCGCCTATGAACAGTAC.

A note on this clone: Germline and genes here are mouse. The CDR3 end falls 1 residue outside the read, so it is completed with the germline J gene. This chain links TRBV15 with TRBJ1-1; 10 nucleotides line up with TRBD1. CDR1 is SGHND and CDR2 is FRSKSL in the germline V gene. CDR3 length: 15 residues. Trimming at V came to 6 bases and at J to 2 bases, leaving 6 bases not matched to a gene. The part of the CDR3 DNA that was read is TGTGCCAGCAGAACCGGGACAGGGGACAACACAGAAGTCTTC. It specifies CASRTGTGDNTEVF. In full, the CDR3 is CASRTGTGDNTEVFF.

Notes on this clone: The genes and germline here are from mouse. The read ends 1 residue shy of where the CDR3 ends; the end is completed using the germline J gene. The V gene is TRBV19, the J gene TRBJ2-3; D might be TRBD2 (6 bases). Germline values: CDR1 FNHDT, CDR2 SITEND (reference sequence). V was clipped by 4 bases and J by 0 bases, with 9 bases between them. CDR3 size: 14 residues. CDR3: CASSGDFSAETLYF. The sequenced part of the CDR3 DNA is TGTGCCAGCAGTGGGGACTTTAGTGCAGAAACGCTGTAT.

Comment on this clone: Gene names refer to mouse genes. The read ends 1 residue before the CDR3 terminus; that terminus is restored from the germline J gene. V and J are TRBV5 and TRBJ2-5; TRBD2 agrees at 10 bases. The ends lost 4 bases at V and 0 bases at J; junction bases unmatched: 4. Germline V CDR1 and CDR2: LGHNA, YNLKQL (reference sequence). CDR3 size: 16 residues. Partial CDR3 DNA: TGTGCCAGCAGCCCCGGGACTGGGGTTAACCAAGACACCCAGTAC. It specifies CASSPGTGVNQDTQY. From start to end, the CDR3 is CASSPGTGVNQDTQYF.

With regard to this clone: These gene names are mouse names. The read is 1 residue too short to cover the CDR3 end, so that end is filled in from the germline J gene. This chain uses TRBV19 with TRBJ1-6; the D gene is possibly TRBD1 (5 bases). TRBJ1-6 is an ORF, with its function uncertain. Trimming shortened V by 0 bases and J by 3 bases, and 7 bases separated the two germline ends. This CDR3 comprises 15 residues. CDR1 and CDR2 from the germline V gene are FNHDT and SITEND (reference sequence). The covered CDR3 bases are TGTGCCAGCAGTATAGGGGGGGGCTATAATTCGCCCCTCTAC. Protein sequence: CASSIGGGYNSPLY. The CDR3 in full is CASSIGGGYNSPLYF.

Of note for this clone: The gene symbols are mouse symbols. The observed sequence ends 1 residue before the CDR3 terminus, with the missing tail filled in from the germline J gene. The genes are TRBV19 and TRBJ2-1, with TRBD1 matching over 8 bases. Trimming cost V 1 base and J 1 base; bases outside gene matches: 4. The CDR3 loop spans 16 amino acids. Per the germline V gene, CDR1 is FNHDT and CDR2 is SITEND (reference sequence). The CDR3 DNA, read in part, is TGTGCCAGCAGTATATCTAGGACAGGGAACTATGCTGAGCAGTTC. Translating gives CASSISRTGNYAEQF. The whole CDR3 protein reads CASSISRTGNYAEQFF.

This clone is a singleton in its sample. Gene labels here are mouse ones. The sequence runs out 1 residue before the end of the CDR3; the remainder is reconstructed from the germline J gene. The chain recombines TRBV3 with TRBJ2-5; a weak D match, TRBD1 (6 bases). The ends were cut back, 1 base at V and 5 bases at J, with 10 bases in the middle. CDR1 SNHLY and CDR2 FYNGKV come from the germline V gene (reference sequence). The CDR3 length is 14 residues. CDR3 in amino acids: CASSLGSRGDTQYF. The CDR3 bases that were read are TGTGCCAGCAGCTTAGGATCCAGGGGAGACACCCAGTAC.

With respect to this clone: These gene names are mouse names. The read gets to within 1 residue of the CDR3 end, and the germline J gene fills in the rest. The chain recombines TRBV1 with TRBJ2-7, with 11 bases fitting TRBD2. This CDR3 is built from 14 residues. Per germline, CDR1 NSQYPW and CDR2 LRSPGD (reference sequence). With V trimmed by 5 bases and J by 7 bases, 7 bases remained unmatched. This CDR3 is CTCSPGTGGREQYF. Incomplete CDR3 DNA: TGCACCTGCAGTCCCGGGACTGGGGGAAGGGAACAGTAC.

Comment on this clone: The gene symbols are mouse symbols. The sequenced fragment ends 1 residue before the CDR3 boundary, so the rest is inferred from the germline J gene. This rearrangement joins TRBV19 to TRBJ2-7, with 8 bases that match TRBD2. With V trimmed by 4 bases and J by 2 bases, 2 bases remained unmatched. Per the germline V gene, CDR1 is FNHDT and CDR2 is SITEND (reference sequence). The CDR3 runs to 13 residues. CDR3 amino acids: CASSPGGPYEQYF. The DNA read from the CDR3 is TGTGCCAGCAGTCCTGGGGGGCCCTATGAACAGTAC.

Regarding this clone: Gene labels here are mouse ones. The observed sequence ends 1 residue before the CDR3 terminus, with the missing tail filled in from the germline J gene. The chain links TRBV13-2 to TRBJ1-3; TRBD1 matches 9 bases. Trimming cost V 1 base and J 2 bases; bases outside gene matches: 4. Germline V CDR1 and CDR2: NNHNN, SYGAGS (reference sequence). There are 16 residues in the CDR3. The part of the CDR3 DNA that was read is TGTGCCAGCGGTGATTTCAGACAGGGGGCTGGAAATACGCTCTAT. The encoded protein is CASGDFRQGAGNTLY. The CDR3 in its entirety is CASGDFRQGAGNTLYF.

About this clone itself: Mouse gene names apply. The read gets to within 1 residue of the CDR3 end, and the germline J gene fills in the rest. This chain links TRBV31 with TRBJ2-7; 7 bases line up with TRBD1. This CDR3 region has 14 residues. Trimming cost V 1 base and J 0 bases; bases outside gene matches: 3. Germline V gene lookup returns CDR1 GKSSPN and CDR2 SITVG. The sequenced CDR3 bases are TGTGCCTGGAGTCCGACAGGGTTCTCCTATGAACAGTAC. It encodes CAWSPTGFSYEQY. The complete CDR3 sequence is CAWSPTGFSYEQYF.

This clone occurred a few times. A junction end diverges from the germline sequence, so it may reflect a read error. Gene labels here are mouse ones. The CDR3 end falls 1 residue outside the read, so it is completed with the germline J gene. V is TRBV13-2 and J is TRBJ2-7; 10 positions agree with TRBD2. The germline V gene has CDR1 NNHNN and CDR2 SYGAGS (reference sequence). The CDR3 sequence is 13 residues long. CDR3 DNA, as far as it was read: TGTGCCAGCAGTGAACTGGGGGGGATTGAACAGTAC. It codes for CASSELGGIEQY. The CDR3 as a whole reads CASSELGGIEQYF.

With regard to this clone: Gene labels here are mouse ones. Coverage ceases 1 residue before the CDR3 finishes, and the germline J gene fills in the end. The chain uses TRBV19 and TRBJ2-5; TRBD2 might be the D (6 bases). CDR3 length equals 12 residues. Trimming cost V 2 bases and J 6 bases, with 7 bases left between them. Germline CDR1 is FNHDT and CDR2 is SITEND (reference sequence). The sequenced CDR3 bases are TGTGCCAGCAGTATCTGGGGTGACACCCAGTAC. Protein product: CASSIWGDTQY. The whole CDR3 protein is CASSIWGDTQYF.

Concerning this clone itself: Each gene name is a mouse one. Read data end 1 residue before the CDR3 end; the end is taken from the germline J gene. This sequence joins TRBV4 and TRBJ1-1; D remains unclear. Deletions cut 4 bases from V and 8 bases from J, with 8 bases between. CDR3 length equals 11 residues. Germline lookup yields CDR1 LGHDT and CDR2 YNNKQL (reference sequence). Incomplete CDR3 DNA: TGTGCCAGCAGCTTAGGGATGGAAGTCTTC. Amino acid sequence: CASSLGMEVF. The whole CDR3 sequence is CASSLGMEVFF.